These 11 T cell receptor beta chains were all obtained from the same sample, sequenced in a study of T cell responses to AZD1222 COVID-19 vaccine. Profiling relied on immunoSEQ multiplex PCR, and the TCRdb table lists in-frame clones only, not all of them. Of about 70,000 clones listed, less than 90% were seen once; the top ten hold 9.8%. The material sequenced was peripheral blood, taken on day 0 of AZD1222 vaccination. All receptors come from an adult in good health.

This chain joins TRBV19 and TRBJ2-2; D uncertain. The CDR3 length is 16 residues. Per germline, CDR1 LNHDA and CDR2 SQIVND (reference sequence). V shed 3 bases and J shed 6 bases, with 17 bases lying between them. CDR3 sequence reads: CASSIRVGFTSGELFF. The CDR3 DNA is TGTGCCAGTAGTATTCGCGTCGGGTTCACATCCGGGGAGCTGTTTTTT.

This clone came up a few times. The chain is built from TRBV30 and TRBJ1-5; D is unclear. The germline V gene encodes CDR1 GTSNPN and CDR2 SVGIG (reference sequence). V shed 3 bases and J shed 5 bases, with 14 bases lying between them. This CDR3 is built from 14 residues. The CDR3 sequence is CAWSPGFRDQPQHF. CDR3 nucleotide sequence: TGTGCCTGGAGCCCGGGGTTTCGGGATCAGCCCCAGCATTTT. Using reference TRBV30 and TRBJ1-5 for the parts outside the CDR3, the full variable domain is SQTIHQWPATLVQPVGSPLSLECTVEGTSNPNLYWYRQAAGRGLQLLFYSVGIGQISSEVPQNLSASRPQDRQFILSSKKLLLSDSGFYLCAWSPGFRDQPQHFGDGTRLSIL.

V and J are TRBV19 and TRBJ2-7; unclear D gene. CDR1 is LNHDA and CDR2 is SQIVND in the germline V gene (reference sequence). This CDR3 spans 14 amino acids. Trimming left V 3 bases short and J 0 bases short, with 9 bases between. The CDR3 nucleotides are TGTGCCAGTAGTATTAGCAGGACCTCCTACGAGCAGTACTTC. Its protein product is CASSISRTSYEQYF.

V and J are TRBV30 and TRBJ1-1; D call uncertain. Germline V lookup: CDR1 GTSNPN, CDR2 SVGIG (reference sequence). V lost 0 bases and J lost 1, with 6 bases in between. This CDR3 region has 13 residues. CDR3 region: CAWSVDRNTEAFF. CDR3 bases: TGTGCCTGGAGTGTCGATCGGAACACTGAAGCTTTCTTT. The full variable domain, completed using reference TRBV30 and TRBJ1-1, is SQTIHQWPATLVQPVGSPLSLECTVEGTSNPNLYWYRQAAGRGLQLLFYSVGIGQISSEVPQNLSASRPQDRQFILSSKKLLLSDSGFYLCAWSVDRNTEAFFGQGTRLTVV.

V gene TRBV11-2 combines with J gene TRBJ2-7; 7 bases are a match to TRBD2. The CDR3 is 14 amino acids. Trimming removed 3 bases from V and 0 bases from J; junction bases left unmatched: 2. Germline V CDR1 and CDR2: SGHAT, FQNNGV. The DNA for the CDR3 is TGTGCCAGCAGCTTCCTAGCGGCCTCCTACGAGCAGTACTTC. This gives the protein CASSFLAASYEQYF.

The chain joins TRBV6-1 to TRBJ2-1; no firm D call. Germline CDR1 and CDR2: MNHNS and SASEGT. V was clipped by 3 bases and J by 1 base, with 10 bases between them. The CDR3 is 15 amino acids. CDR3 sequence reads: CASSESGGSYNEQFF. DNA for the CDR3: TGTGCCAGCAGTGAGTCAGGTGGGTCCTACAATGAGCAGTTCTTC.

The CDR3: CASSYDSYNEQFF. In nucleotides, the CDR3 is TGTGCCAGCAGTTACGACTCCTACAATGAGCAGTTCTTC. The genes are TRBV6-2 or TRBV6-3 and TRBJ2-1; D call uncertain. The CDR3 covers 13 residues. Germline V gene lookup returns CDR1 MNHEY and CDR2 SVGEGT. Trimming removed 2 bases at V and 0 bases at J, with 2 bases between.

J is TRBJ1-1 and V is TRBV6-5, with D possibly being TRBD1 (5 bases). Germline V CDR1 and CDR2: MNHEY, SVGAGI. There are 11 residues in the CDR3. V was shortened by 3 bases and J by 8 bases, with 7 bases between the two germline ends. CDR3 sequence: CASSYRQEAFF. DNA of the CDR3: TGTGCCAGCAGTTATCGACAGGAAGCTTTCTTT.

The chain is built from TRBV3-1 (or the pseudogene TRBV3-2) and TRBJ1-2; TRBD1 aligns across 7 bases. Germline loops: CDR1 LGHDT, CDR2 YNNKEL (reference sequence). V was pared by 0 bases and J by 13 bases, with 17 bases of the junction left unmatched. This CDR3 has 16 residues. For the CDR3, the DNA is TGTGCCAGCAGCCAAGATTTAGTGGCACAGGGGAGGTCTCGCACCTTC. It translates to CASSQDLVAQGRSRTF.

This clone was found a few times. The CDR3 DNA follows: TGTGCCAGCAGCTTAATAGGGAACACTGAAGCTTTCTTT. As protein: CASSLIGNTEAFF. The V gene is TRBV7-3, the J gene TRBJ1-1; no reliable D call. CDR1 is SGHTA and CDR2 is FQGTGA in the germline V gene. Between the trimmed V and J ends, which lost 1 base and 1 base, there was a span of 4 bases. The CDR3 has 13 residues.

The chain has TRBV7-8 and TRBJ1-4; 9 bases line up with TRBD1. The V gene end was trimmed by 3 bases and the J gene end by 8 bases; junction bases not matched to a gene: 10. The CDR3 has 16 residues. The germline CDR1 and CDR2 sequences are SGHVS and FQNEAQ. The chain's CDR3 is CASSLGQGRRGEKLFF. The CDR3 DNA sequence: TGTGCCAGCAGCTTGGGACAGGGTCGCAGAGGCGAAAAACTGTTTTTT.